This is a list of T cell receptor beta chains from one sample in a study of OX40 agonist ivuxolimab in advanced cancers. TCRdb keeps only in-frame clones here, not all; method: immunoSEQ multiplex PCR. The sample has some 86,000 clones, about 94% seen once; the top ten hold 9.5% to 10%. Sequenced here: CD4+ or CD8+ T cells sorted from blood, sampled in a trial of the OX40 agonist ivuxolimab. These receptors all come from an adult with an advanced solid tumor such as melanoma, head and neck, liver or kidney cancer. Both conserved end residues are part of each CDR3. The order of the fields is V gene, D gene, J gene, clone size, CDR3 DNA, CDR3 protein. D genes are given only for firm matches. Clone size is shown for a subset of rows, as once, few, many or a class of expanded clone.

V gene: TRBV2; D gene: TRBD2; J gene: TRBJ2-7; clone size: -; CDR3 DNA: TGTGCCAGCAGAACTAGCGGGCGGGCCTACGAGCAGTACTTC; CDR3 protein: CASRTSGRAYEQYF
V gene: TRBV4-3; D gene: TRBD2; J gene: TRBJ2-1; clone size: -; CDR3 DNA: TGCGCCAGCAGCCACACGAGACTAGCGGGAGTTGAGCAGTTCTTC; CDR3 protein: CASSHTRLAGVEQFF
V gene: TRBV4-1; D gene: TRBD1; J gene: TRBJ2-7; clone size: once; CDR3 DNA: TGCGCCAGCAGCCGAACAGGGGCCTCCTACGAGCAGTACTTC; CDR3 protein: CASSRTGASYEQYF
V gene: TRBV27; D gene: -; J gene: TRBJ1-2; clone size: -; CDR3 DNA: TGTGCCAGCAGTCCCATTGACGGTTCCGACGGGGGTGGCTACACCTTC; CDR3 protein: CASSPIDGSDGGGYTF
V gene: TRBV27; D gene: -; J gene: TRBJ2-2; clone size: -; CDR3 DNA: TGTGCCAGCAGTGTAACGGGTCCCTCTTATCTAACCGGGGAGCTGTTTTTT; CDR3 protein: CASSVTGPSYLTGELFF
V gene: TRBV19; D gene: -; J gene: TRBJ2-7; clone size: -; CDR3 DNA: TGTGCCAGTAGTATAGGAACAGGCCACGAGCAGTACTTC; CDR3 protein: CASSIGTGHEQYF
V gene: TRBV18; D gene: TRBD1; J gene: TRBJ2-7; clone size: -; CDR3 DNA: TGTGCCAGCTCACCTGGACAGGGGGCGCTTTACGAGCAGTACTTC; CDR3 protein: CASSPGQGALYEQYF
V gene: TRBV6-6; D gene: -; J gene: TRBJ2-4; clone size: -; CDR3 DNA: TGTGCCAGCAGTACTCTACAGGGAGACATTCAGTACTTC; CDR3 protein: CASSTLQGDIQYF
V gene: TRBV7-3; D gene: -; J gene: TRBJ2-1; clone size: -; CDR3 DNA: TGTGCCAGCAGCTTAGGAACGACCTCCTACAATGAGCAGTTCTTC; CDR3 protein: CASSLGTTSYNEQFF
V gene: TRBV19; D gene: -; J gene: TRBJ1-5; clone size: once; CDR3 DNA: TGTGCCAGTAGCTGGAAATGGAGGGGGGCTGGTCAGCCCCAGCATTTT; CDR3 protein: CASSWKWRGAGQPQHF
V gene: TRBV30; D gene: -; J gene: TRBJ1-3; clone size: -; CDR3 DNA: TGTGCCTGGATGGGGGCTTCCTCTGGAAACACCATATATTTT; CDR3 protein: CAWMGASSGNTIYF
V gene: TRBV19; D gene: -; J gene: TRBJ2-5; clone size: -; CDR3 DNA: TGTGCCAGTAGTATAGCAAATCTGGAGACCCAGTACTTC; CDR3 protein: CASSIANLETQYF
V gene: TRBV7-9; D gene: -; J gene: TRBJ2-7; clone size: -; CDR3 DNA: TGTGCCAGCAGCTTAGGACCCACCGAGCAGTACTTC; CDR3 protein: CASSLGPTEQYF
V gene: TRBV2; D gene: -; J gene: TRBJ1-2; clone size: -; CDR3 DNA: TGTGCCAGCAGTGGAGCTGAGATGAGTGGCTACACCTTC; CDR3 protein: CASSGAEMSGYTF
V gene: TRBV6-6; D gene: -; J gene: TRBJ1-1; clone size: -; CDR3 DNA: TGTGCCAGCAGTCCACCGGGACATATGAACACTGAAGCTTTCTTT; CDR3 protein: CASSPPGHMNTEAFF
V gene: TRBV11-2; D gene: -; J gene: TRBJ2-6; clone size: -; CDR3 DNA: TGTGCCAGCAGCTTAGGGGGGGGCTTCCACGACCTGACTTTC; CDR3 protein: CASSLGGGFHDLTF
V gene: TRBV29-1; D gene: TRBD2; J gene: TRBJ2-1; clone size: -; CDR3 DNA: TGCAGCGTAGGACTAGCGGGAATTGAGTATGAGCAGTTCTTC; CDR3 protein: CSVGLAGIEYEQFF
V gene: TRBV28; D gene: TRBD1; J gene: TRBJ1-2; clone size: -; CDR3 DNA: TGTGCCAGCAGTTCACCCAGACAGGGCCTTGGCTACACCTTC; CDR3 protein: CASSSPRQGLGYTF